This T cell receptor beta chain was identified in a study of OX40 agonist ivuxolimab in advanced cancers. Study summary: Anti-PD-1, anti-PD-L1 or anti-CTLA-4 therapy given earlier was allowed, and 40% had some. General study findings and limits: The authors also found low normalized T-cell clonal expansion in some nonresponders. There was clonal expansion of CD4+ and CD8+ blood T cells by week 6 at 0.1 to 3.0 mg/kg. Partial responders dosed at 0.1-3.0 mg/kg displayed clonal expansion ranking among the lowest.

V lost 5 bases to trimming and J lost 3 bases; unmatched junction nucleotides: 3. The CDR3 extends over 14 amino acids. Germline-derived CDR1 and CDR2 are SGHNT and YENEEA. Details on this clone: Its specificity is unknown.

Method: immunoSEQ multiplex PCR; TCRdb's copy keeps in-frame clones and lacks some. The profile covers 60,000 to 75,000 clones, with about 86% appearing a single time and 3.9% taken by the ten largest. The sequence was collected from an adult with an advanced solid tumor such as melanoma, head and neck, liver or kidney cancer. Here the sequenced sample was CD4+ or CD8+ T cells sorted from blood, taken in a trial of the OX40 agonist ivuxolimab. The V and J genes are TRBV11-3 and TRBJ1-5; 8 nucleotides match TRBD1. The CDR3 region is CASSRGQDNQPQHF. The DNA for the CDR3 is TGTGCCAGCAGCCGGGGACAGGACAATCAGCCCCAGCATTTT.